The 32 T cell receptor beta chains below come from one sample, sequenced in a study of T cell changes during pregnancy in multiple sclerosis (dated by TCRdb to between 2018 and 2021). Library creation used the immunoSEQ multiplex PCR assay. As stored in TCRdb, this immuneACCESS dataset retains in-frame rearrangements with V and J assigned. A fraction of the clones does not appear; measured against another copy, unresolved V genes explain less than half of the discrepancy, and the remainder lacks a known reason. The sample records tens of thousands of clones, 93% of which are singletons. The ten largest account for roughly 4.3% of the sample. The source was CD8+ T cells from peripheral blood mononuclear cells, collected after pregnancy. Receptors originate from a female donor with multiple sclerosis, enrolled in a pregnancy study.

This chain joins TRBV7-9 and TRBJ2-1; 8 positions agree with TRBD2. Germline V gene lookup returns CDR1 SEHNR and CDR2 FQNEAQ (reference sequence). V was clipped by 4 bases and J by 8 bases; unmatched bases: 4. This CDR3 has 13 amino acids. CDR3 sequence reads: CASSYLAGHEQFF. The CDR3 DNA is TGTGCCAGCAGCTACTTAGCGGGGCATGAGCAGTTCTTC. Drawing the rest from reference TRBV7-9 and TRBJ2-1, the complete variable domain is DTGVSQNPRHKITKRGQNVTFRCDPISEHNRLYWYRQTLGQGPEFLTYFQNEAQLEKSRLLSDRFSAERPKGSFSTLEIQRTEQGDSAMYLCASSYLAGHEQFFGPGTRLTVL.

The CDR3: CASSLGPGQNYEQYF. Written as DNA, the CDR3 is TGTGCCAGCAGTCTGGGACCGGGACAGAACTACGAGCAGTACTTC. The V gene is TRBV2, the J gene TRBJ2-7, with TRBD1 matching 7 bases. The CDR3 is 15 residues long. Germline CDR1 reads SNHLY; CDR2 reads FYNNEI. Germline trimming cut 5 bases from V and 3 bases from J; bases unmatched to any gene: 10.

This clone was seen just once. The V call is TRBV4-2, the J call TRBJ2-3, with TRBD2 matching 10 bases. The CDR3 length is 19 residues. CDR1 LGHNA and CDR2 YNFKEQ come from the germline V gene. The ends lost 0 bases at V and 1 base at J; junction bases unmatched: 10. CDR3 in DNA: TGTGCCAGCAGCCAAGATATCACTAGCGGGGATGTCGGCACAGATACGCAGTATTTT. This encodes CASSQDITSGDVGTDTQYF.

CDR3 in DNA: TGTGCCAGCAGCCCCTCCGGGAGGGGATCCTACGAGCAGTACTTC. It specifies CASSPSGRGSYEQYF. The chain combines TRBV7-9 with TRBJ2-7; 8 bases agree with TRBD2. Germline V CDR1 and CDR2: SEHNR, FQNEAQ (reference sequence). V lost 5 bases, J lost 1 base, and 7 bases stayed unmatched. CDR3 length: 15 residues.

V gene TRBV28 combines with J gene TRBJ1-2, with TRBD1 identical over 12 bases. Losses at the gene ends were 5 bases for V and 3 bases for J; bases not matched to a gene: 7. This CDR3 comprises 16 residues. Germline V gene sequence: CDR1 MDHEN, CDR2 SYDVKM. CDR3 DNA sequence: TGTGCCAGCAGTCTCCGGGACAGGGGGCGCGACTATGGCTACACCTTC. This codes for CASSLRDRGRDYGYTF.

The rearrangement joins TRBV9 to TRBJ2-7; possibly TRBD2 for D (6 bases). Trimming stripped 0 bases from V and 7 bases from J, with 17 bases between. This CDR3 is built from 15 residues. CDR1 and CDR2 from the germline V gene are SGDLS and YYNGEE. The CDR3 is CASSVGGGARNEQYF. For the CDR3, the DNA is TGTGCCAGCAGCGTAGGGGGCGGGGCGCGGAATGAGCAGTACTTC.

The chain recombines TRBV27 with TRBJ1-1; 7 bases fit TRBD1. CDR1 MNHEY and CDR2 SMNVEV come from the germline V gene (reference sequence). This CDR3 is built from 13 residues. Losses at the gene ends were 7 bases for V and 7 bases for J; bases not matched to a gene: 9. CDR3 loop: CASKFTDRVEAFF. As DNA, the CDR3 is TGTGCCAGCAAGTTTACAGACAGGGTTGAAGCTTTCTTT.

The chain has TRBV14 and TRBJ1-3; D perhaps matches TRBD1 (6 bases). In germline, CDR1 is SGHDN, CDR2 FVKESK. The germline V and J ends were trimmed by 0 bases and 3 bases, with 15 bases remaining between them. The CDR3 sequence is 17 residues long. The CDR3 here is CASSQETGGLLGNTIYF. The CDR3, as DNA: TGTGCCAGCAGCCAAGAGACAGGAGGACTCCTTGGAAACACCATATATTTT.

This chain joins TRBV30 and TRBJ1-2; tentatively, D is TRBD1 (6 bases). Germline CDR1 GTSNPN, CDR2 SVGIG (reference sequence). The length of the CDR3 is 14 residues. Trimming removed 4 bases from V and 3 bases from J, with 15 bases in between. The CDR3 region has the DNA TGTGCCTGGACACCAGGGGTTGGGGACTATGGCTACACCTTC. Protein: CAWTPGVGDYGYTF.

This clone appeared once. The rearrangement joins TRBV6-4 to TRBJ2-3; the match to TRBD1 covers 7 bases. V lost 5 bases to trimming and J lost 1 base; unmatched junction nucleotides: 6. The CDR3 loop spans 15 amino acids. Germline V gene data show CDR1 as MRHNA and CDR2 as SNTAGT. CDR3: CASSWTGEGTDTQYF. DNA of the CDR3: TGTGCCAGCAGTTGGACAGGAGAAGGCACAGATACGCAGTATTTT.

The chain joins TRBV7-9 to TRBJ2-1; D is possibly TRBD2 (6 bases). The V end lost 5 bases, the J end lost 7 bases, and 12 bases lay between the germline ends. Germline V CDR1 and CDR2: SEHNR, FQNEAQ (reference sequence). The CDR3 covers 13 residues. This CDR3 reads CASSAAGRNEQFF. DNA of the CDR3: TGTGCCAGCAGCGCCGCAGGGAGGAATGAGCAGTTCTTC.

The chain uses TRBV27 and TRBJ1-1; D possibly corresponds to TRBD1 (6 bases). Germline V lookup: CDR1 MNHEY, CDR2 SMNVEV (reference sequence). Trimming left V 5 bases short and J 1 base short, with 14 bases between. The CDR3 is made up of 15 amino acids. CDR3 sequence: CASSGWGQQNTEAFF. In nucleotides, the CDR3 is TGTGCCAGCAGTGGGTGGGGACAACAGAACACTGAAGCTTTCTTT.

The chain uses TRBV7-6 and TRBJ2-5, with D maybe TRBD2 (6 bases). From germline, CDR1 is SGHVS and CDR2 FNYEAQ. The CDR3 runs 15 residues. V lost 2 bases and J 3 bases, leaving 13 bases between the germline ends. The CDR3 loop reads CASSLNPSAKETQYF. The CDR3 bases are TGTGCCAGCAGCTTAAATCCTAGCGCAAAAGAGACCCAGTACTTC. Using reference TRBV7-6 and TRBJ2-5 for the parts outside the CDR3, the full variable domain is GAGVSQSPRYKVTKRGQDVALRCDPISGHVSLYWYRQALGQGPEFLTYFNYEAQQDKSGLPNDRFSAERPEGSISTLTIQRTEQRDSAMYRCASSLNPSAKETQYFGPGTRLLVL.

As DNA, the CDR3 is TGTGCCAGCAGCCCCAAATGGACAGCCTTCAATCAGCCCCAGCATTTT. It codes for CASSPKWTAFNQPQHF. V is TRBV5-8 and J is TRBJ1-5; perhaps TRBD1 as D (6 bases). V was trimmed by 4 bases and J by 3 bases, leaving 17 bases between them. Germline V gene data show CDR1 as SGHTS and CDR2 as YDEGEE. CDR3 size: 16 residues.

This clone was seen once. The rearrangement links TRBV25-1 to TRBJ1-1; D is uncertain. Germline V CDR1 and CDR2: MGHDK, SYGVNS. This CDR3 region has 13 residues. Trimming left V 2 bases short and J 1 base short, with 5 bases between. The CDR3 here is CASSERENTEAFF. CDR3 in DNA: TGTGCCAGCAGTGAACGCGAGAACACTGAAGCTTTCTTT.

The chain couples TRBV29-1 to TRBJ2-5, with TRBD1 as a possible D gene (6 bases). This CDR3 has 12 residues. Germline CDR1 SQVTM, CDR2 ANQGSEA. The germline V and J ends were trimmed by 5 bases and 4 bases, with 11 bases remaining between them. CDR3 sequence (DNA): TGCAGCGTTACAGGGATGGGAGAGACCCAGTACTTC. Translation gives CSVTGMGETQYF.

This clone was detected only once. The V gene is TRBV7-9, the J gene TRBJ2-1; 8 bases agree with TRBD2. V trimming: 0 bases; J trimming: 5 bases; junction bases outside the gene matches: 6. CDR3 size: 16 residues. Germline CDR1 is SEHNR and CDR2 is FQNEAQ (reference sequence). CDR3 residues: CASSLAAGGRNNEQFF. The CDR3, as DNA: TGTGCCAGCAGCTTAGCGGCGGGAGGACGAAACAATGAGCAGTTCTTC.

The chain carries TRBV11-2 and TRBJ2-7; a possible D gene is TRBD1 (6 bases). Trimming took off 0 bases at V and 3 bases at J, with 9 bases between the two ends. CDR1 and CDR2 (germline): SGHAT, FQNNGV. The CDR3 loop spans 14 amino acids. In nucleotides, the CDR3 is TGTGCCAGCAGCTTAGAAAGGGGGAACTACGAGCAGTACTTC. Protein product: CASSLERGNYEQYF.

The J gene is TRBJ2-7, the V gene TRBV28; 10 bases align to TRBD2. The germline gives CDR1 MDHEN, CDR2 SYDVKM. This CDR3 spans 19 amino acids. The V and J ends lost 3 bases and 2 bases, in that order; junction bases with no gene match: 16. CDR3 in amino acids: CASSFESSGRFFLPYEQYF. The DNA for the CDR3 is TGTGCCAGCAGTTTCGAGAGTAGCGGGAGGTTTTTCCTCCCCTACGAGCAGTACTTC.

The chain carries TRBV18 and TRBJ2-7; TRBD1 matches 10 bases. Germline CDR1 is KGHSH and CDR2 is LQKENI. Trimming removed 6 bases from V and 1 base from J; junction bases left unmatched: 9. This CDR3 comprises 16 residues. As DNA, the CDR3 is TGTGCCAGCTCCCTCTTGGGACAGGGGAGTTCCTACGAGCAGTACTTC. It codes for CASSLLGQGSSYEQYF.

The chain has TRBV19 and TRBJ1-1; tentatively, D is TRBD1 (5 bases). This CDR3 region has 13 residues. Germline V CDR1 and CDR2: LNHDA, SQIVND (reference sequence). Trimming took off 7 bases at V and 6 bases at J, with 15 bases between the two ends. Here the CDR3 reads CASNPVGGAEAFF. CDR3 coding DNA: TGTGCCAGTAACCCCGTGGGGGGGGCTGAAGCTTTCTTT.

This chain joins TRBV5-1 and TRBJ2-3; D is possibly TRBD1 (5 bases). The CDR3 length is 16 residues. Germline V gene lookup returns CDR1 SGHRS and CDR2 YFSETQ. Trimming removed 0 bases from V and 2 bases from J, with 13 bases in between. In nucleotides, the CDR3 is TGCGCCAGCAGCTTGGCCGGGCAGGGCTTCACAGATACGCAGTATTTT. It specifies CASSLAGQGFTDTQYF.

The DNA of the CDR3 is TGTGCCAGCAGCTTCTCGCGGGCCTCTAACTATGGCTACACCTTC. Translation: CASSFSRASNYGYTF. The rearrangement uses TRBV7-8 and TRBJ1-2; no definite D call. Germline V gene sequence: CDR1 SGHVS, CDR2 FQNEAQ. There are 15 residues in the CDR3. Deletions cut 3 bases from V and 0 bases from J, with 11 bases between.

The gene calls are TRBV7-9 and TRBJ1-2; 8 nucleotides agree with TRBD1. Germline V gives CDR1 SEHNR, CDR2 FQNEAQ (reference sequence). This CDR3 contains 16 residues. V lost 5 bases, J lost 4 bases, and 12 bases stayed unmatched. The CDR3, as DNA: TGTGCCAGCAGCCCCTATAACAGGGGGGACGCCTATGGCTACACCTTC. It translates to CASSPYNRGDAYGYTF.

The V gene is TRBV6-1, the J gene TRBJ1-2; possibly TRBD1 for D (5 bases). Per the germline V gene, CDR1 is MNHNS and CDR2 is SASEGT. V was pared by 1 base and J by 5 bases, with 20 bases between. This CDR3 spans 17 amino acids. CDR3 loop: CASSEGFGGSGLYGYTF. In nucleotides, the CDR3 is TGTGCCAGCAGTGAAGGGTTTGGCGGCTCAGGGTTATATGGCTACACCTTC.

The CDR3 loop reads CASREVYSNQPQHF. The CDR3 nucleotides read TGTGCCAGCCGAGAGGTATATAGCAATCAGCCCCAGCATTTT. The chain carries TRBV28 and TRBJ1-5, with D unresolved. Germline V CDR1 and CDR2: MDHEN, SYDVKM. V lost 8 bases to trimming and J lost 0 bases, with 11 bases between them. This CDR3 is 14 amino acids long.

V gene TRBV15 combines with J gene TRBJ1-1; D might be TRBD1 (6 bases). The CDR3 spans 16 residues. V dropped 2 bases and J dropped 0 bases, with 13 bases sitting between them. In germline, CDR1 is LNHNV, CDR2 YYDKDF (reference sequence). The CDR3 nucleotides are TGTGCCACCAGCAGATTTCTACAGGGACTGAACACTGAAGCTTTCTTT. It encodes CATSRFLQGLNTEAFF.

The chain couples TRBV19 to TRBJ1-6, with TRBD1 as a possible D gene (6 bases). Germline-derived CDR1 and CDR2 are LNHDA and SQIVND (reference sequence). The CDR3 runs 16 residues. The germline V and J ends were trimmed by 6 bases and 6 bases, with 18 bases remaining between them. In nucleotides, the CDR3 is TGTGCCAGTAGCAGGACAGTTCCCCAGGGTAATTCACCCCTCCACTTT. Amino acid sequence: CASSRTVPQGNSPLHF.

The chain joins TRBV27 to TRBJ1-1, with TRBD1 as a possible D gene (5 bases). The germline CDR1 and CDR2 sequences are MNHEY and SMNVEV (reference sequence). The CDR3 has 13 amino acids. V lost 6 bases and J lost 3, with 11 bases in between. The chain's CDR3 is CASSTTAYTEAFF. CDR3 nucleotides: TGTGCCAGCAGCACGACAGCCTACACTGAAGCTTTCTTT.

The chain has TRBV12-5 and TRBJ2-7; D is possibly TRBD2 (7 bases). V shed 0 bases and J shed 2 bases, with 14 bases lying between them. Germline V lookup: CDR1 LGHNT, CDR2 FRNRAP. This CDR3 is 16 amino acids long. The CDR3 nucleotides read TGTGCTAGTGGTTTGGTAGGGGGGGACACCGCCTACGAGCAGTACTTC. Its translation is CASGLVGGDTAYEQYF.

J is TRBJ2-5 and V is TRBV7-3; 10 nucleotides match TRBD2. V was clipped by 4 bases and J by 0 bases; unmatched bases: 5. The CDR3 is 16 amino acids. The V gene's germline CDR1 is SGHTA and CDR2 FQGTGA. The CDR3: CASSSGLAAYQETQYF. The CDR3 bases are TGTGCCAGCAGCTCAGGACTAGCGGCTTACCAAGAGACCCAGTACTTC.

This chain uses TRBV6-1 with TRBJ2-7, with D possibly being TRBD1 (5 bases). V lost 1 base and J 3 bases, leaving 13 bases between the germline ends. This CDR3 region has 15 residues. CDR1 is MNHNS and CDR2 is SASEGT in the germline V gene. Here the CDR3 reads CASSEEPGYRYEQYF. The CDR3 DNA follows: TGTGCCAGCAGTGAAGAGCCAGGGTATCGCTACGAGCAGTACTTC.